What follows are 9 T cell receptor beta chains derived from one specimen sequenced in a study of long-term antiretroviral therapy in people with HIV. Survey-level resolution applied to immunoSEQ assay v3.0. Generated by immunoSEQ multiplex PCR, the TCRdb table keeps only in-frame clones and is missing some. The sample carries tens of thousands of clones, over 80% recorded once. The sample here was unsorted PBMCs, taken 3.2 years before starting antiretroviral therapy. The receptors derive from a man in his fifties or sixties with HIV.

The genes are TRBV10-2 and TRBJ1-2; D is unresolved. Germline CDR1 WSHSY, CDR2 SAAADI. CDR3 length equals 13 residues. V was shortened by 6 bases and J by 4 bases, with 12 bases between the two germline ends. DNA of the CDR3: TGCGCCAGCAGGGTTTCAGGAATCTATGGCTACACCTTC. Its translation: CASRVSGIYGYTF.

This chain uses TRBV30 with TRBJ2-7, with a tentative D call TRBD2 (5 bases). Deletions cut 1 base from V and 4 bases from J, with 8 bases between. The length of the CDR3 is 12 residues. Germline V CDR1 and CDR2: GTSNPN, SVGIG (reference sequence). The CDR3 spells CAWSDGGYEQYF. The CDR3 DNA reads as TGTGCCTGGAGTGACGGAGGATACGAGCAGTACTTC.

V and J are TRBV5-4 and TRBJ2-4; no clear D. This CDR3 is 14 amino acids long. Per germline, CDR1 SGHNT and CDR2 YYREEE (reference sequence). V was shortened by 4 bases and J by 3 bases, with 11 bases between the two germline ends. The CDR3 protein is CASSHGPDKNIQYF. CDR3 sequence (DNA): TGTGCCAGCAGCCACGGCCCGGACAAAAACATTCAGTACTTC.

This clone was picked up a small number of times. CDR3 in amino acids: CASSSGQGGTGELFF. In DNA, the CDR3 is TGTGCCAGCAGCTCTGGACAGGGGGGTACCGGGGAGCTGTTTTTT. This rearrangement joins TRBV5-4 to TRBJ2-2; 10 bases agree with TRBD1. In germline, CDR1 is SGHNT, CDR2 YYREEE (reference sequence). The CDR3 consists of 15 residues. V was clipped by 3 bases and J by 5 bases; unmatched bases: 4. Variable domain in full (rest from reference TRBV5-4 and TRBJ2-2): ETGVTQSPTHLIKTRGQQVTLRCSSQSGHNTVSWYQQALGQGPQFIFQYYREEENGRGNFPPRFSGLQFPNYSSELNVNALELDDSALYLCASSSGQGGTGELFFGEGSRLTVL.

This chain joins TRBV5-4 and TRBJ2-6; tentative D call: TRBD2 (6 bases). CDR1 is SGHNT, CDR2 YYREEE, per germline (reference sequence). V was shortened by 4 bases and J by 3 bases, with 20 bases between the two germline ends. The CDR3 runs 18 residues. The CDR3 protein is CASSPEGSRLGGANVLTF. The CDR3 DNA reads TGTGCCAGCAGCCCGGAGGGTTCAAGGCTAGGTGGGGCCAACGTCCTGACTTTC.

The chain has TRBV19 and TRBJ1-5, with D maybe TRBD1 (5 bases). This CDR3 spans 19 amino acids. The V gene's germline CDR1 is LNHDA and CDR2 SQIVND (reference sequence). Trimming took 6 bases from V and 3 from J, leaving 27 bases between them. The CDR3 DNA reads as TGTGCCAGTAGACGGGACCCAGATTACGGGTTGGTGGACAATCAGCCCCAGCATTTT. The encoded protein is CASRRDPDYGLVDNQPQHF.

A single count supports this clone. The chain carries TRBV5-1 and TRBJ2-3, with unresolved D. Between the trimmed V and J ends, which lost 1 base and 3 bases, there was a span of 9 bases. Germline CDR1 SGHRS, CDR2 YFSETQ. The CDR3 sequence is 14 residues long. The CDR3 region is CASSLWGGTDTQYF. In DNA form, the CDR3 reads TGCGCCAGCAGCTTGTGGGGTGGGACAGATACGCAGTATTTT.

This chain joins TRBV15 and TRBJ2-3, with TRBD1 as a possible D gene (6 bases). The V end lost 2 bases, the J end lost 0 bases, and 12 bases lay between the germline ends. This CDR3 region has 16 residues. The V gene's germline CDR1 is LNHNV and CDR2 YYDKDF (reference sequence). The CDR3, as DNA: TGTGCCACCAGCAGATGGACAGATCCTAGCACAGATACGCAGTATTTT. Protein sequence: CATSRWTDPSTDTQYF.

This clone was found once. The genes are TRBV10-3 and TRBJ2-3; TRBD2 matches at 11 bases. The V and J ends lost 4 bases and 4 bases, in that order; junction bases with no gene match: 1. Germline V gene data show CDR1 as ENHRY and CDR2 as SYGVKD. The CDR3 length is 14 residues. The CDR3 bases are TGTGCCATCAGTGGACTAGCGGGGTCAGATACGCAGTATTTT. This encodes CAISGLAGSDTQYF.